These 16 T cell receptor beta chains were all obtained from the same sample, sequenced in a study of cytomegalovirus exposure and HLA in healthy donors. 60 Vbeta and 13 Jbeta primers were used in PCR. Measured with immunoSEQ multiplex PCR; TCRdb has only the in-frame clones, and not every one. Of about 130,000 clones in the sample, around 67% were seen once. The source material was PBMCs. All receptors come from a woman between 35 and 50 years old in good health and CMV-seropositive.

The J gene is TRBJ1-1, the V gene TRBV11-3, with no clear D. Germline CDR1 is SGHNT and CDR2 is YENEEA. Trimming took off 2 bases at V and 1 base at J, with 5 bases between the two ends. This CDR3 spans 13 amino acids. The DNA for the CDR3 is TGTGCCAGCAGCTTAAGAGGGAACACTGAAGCTTTCTTT. Translating it yields CASSLRGNTEAFF.

The chain couples TRBV9 to TRBJ1-2; D is perhaps TRBD1 (5 bases). This CDR3 spans 13 amino acids. Germline values: CDR1 SGDLS, CDR2 YYNGEE. Trimming removed 3 bases at V and 1 base at J, with 7 bases between. This CDR3 is CASSGQRNYGYTF. The CDR3, as DNA: TGTGCCAGCAGCGGACAGCGTAACTATGGCTACACCTTC.

A few counts support this clone. The chain is built from TRBV2 and TRBJ1-4; 10 bases agree with TRBD1. Germline CDR1 reads SNHLY; CDR2 reads FYNNEI. This CDR3 has 15 amino acids. The junction had 2 bases not matched to a gene; V was cut back by 4 bases and J by 3 bases. The chain's CDR3 is CASSGGTGANEKLFF. As DNA, the CDR3 is TGTGCCAGCAGTGGAGGGACAGGGGCTAATGAAAAACTGTTTTTT.

J is TRBJ2-5 and V is TRBV28, with 8 bases fitting TRBD2. With the DNA end fitting TRBJ2-7 better, the J assignment may be wrong. Germline V gene data show CDR1 as MDHEN and CDR2 as SYDVKM. The CDR3 has 15 amino acids. CDR3 in amino acids: CASSETSGWMYEQYF. CDR3 bases: TGTGCCAGCAGTGAAACTAGCGGTTGGATGTACGAGCAGTACTTC.

The chain employs TRBV27 and TRBJ1-2, with 9 bases aligning to TRBD1. V trimming: 3 bases; J trimming: 7 bases; junction bases outside the gene matches: 3. The CDR3 totals 13 residues. Germline CDR1 reads MNHEY; CDR2 reads SMNVEV (reference sequence). The CDR3 is CASSFDRGAGYTF. Written as DNA, the CDR3 is TGTGCCAGCAGTTTTGACAGGGGGGCTGGCTACACCTTC.

The chain recombines TRBV5-4 with TRBJ2-5; tentatively, D is TRBD2 (6 bases). Germline CDR1 and CDR2: SGHNT and YYREEE (reference sequence). Trimming left V 4 bases short and J 9 bases short, with 13 bases between. The CDR3 is 12 amino acids. Here the CDR3 DNA reads TGTGCCAGCAGCGTGACGGGGAGGCCCCAGTACTTC. Its translation: CASSVTGRPQYF. Based on the CDR3 plus reference TRBV5-4 and TRBJ2-5, the full variable domain is ETGVTQSPTHLIKTRGQQVTLRCSSQSGHNTVSWYQQALGQGPQFIFQYYREEENGRGNFPPRFSGLQFPNYSSELNVNALELDDSALYLCASSVTGRPQYFGPGTRLLVL.

The rearrangement joins TRBV28 to TRBJ2-6, with TRBD2 identical over 16 bases. Germline V gives CDR1 MDHEN, CDR2 SYDVKM. With 6 bases clipped from V and 4 bases from J, the junction kept 6 bases outside the gene matches. The CDR3 is 18 residues long. The CDR3: CASRGTSGRASGANVLTF. The CDR3 DNA reads as TGTGCCAGCAGGGGGACTAGCGGGAGGGCCTCGGGGGCCAACGTCCTGACTTTC.

This clone was detected only a few times. The CDR3 DNA reads as TGTGCCACCAGCAGGGGAGTCCCCAGGGAGGGCAATGAGCAGTTCTTC. This translates into CATSRGVPREGNEQFF. V gene TRBV15 combines with J gene TRBJ2-1, with 7 bases lining up with TRBD2. V trimming: 3 bases; J trimming: 6 bases; junction bases outside the gene matches: 11. The CDR3 spans 16 residues. Per germline, CDR1 LNHNV and CDR2 YYDKDF (reference sequence).

The chain joins TRBV11-2 to TRBJ2-7; 7 nucleotides agree with TRBD1. Germline assignment: CDR1 SGHAT and CDR2 FQNNGV. J lost 6 bases, V lost 4 bases, and 3 bases had no gene match. CDR3 length equals 12 residues. DNA for the CDR3: TGTGCCAGCAGCTCGAACAGGGGCGAGCAGTACTTC. It yields the protein CASSSNRGEQYF.

This chain connects TRBV18 to TRBJ2-1; D gene ambiguous. Germline loops: CDR1 KGHSH, CDR2 LQKENI. The CDR3 extends over 15 amino acids. With 2 bases removed from V and 0 bases from J, the gap between germline ends came to 8 bases. DNA for the CDR3: TGTGCCAGCTCACCAGGGCAGAGCTCCTACAATGAGCAGTTCTTC. It translates to CASSPGQSSYNEQFF. Complete variable domain (other parts from reference TRBV18 and TRBJ2-1): NAGVMQNPRHLVRRRGQEARLRCSPMKGHSHVYWYRQLPEEGLKFMVYLQKENIIDESGMPKERFSAEFPKEGPSILRIQQVVRGDSAAYFCASSPGQSSYNEQFFGPGTRLTVL.

CDR3 region: CASSSGTGVGYTF. The CDR3 bases are TGTGCCAGCAGCTCCGGGACAGGGGTTGGCTACACCTTC. The chain joins TRBV7-3 to TRBJ1-2; 10 positions agree with TRBD1. V shed 4 bases, J shed 7 bases, and the junction held 3 bases outside the gene matches. This CDR3 contains 13 residues. Germline V gives CDR1 SGHTA, CDR2 FQGTGA.

The V gene is TRBV18, the J gene TRBJ1-2; TRBD1 agrees at 7 bases. Looked up from germline, CDR1 is KGHSH and CDR2 is LQKENI. The CDR3 sequence is 14 residues long. V trimming: 3 bases; J trimming: 1 base; junction bases outside the gene matches: 2. CDR3 DNA sequence: TGTGCCAGCTCACCCGGACAGGATAACTATGGCTACACCTTC. Its protein product is CASSPGQDNYGYTF. The entire variable domain, with the rest obtained from reference TRBV18 and TRBJ1-2, is as follows: NAGVMQNPRHLVRRRGQEARLRCSPMKGHSHVYWYRQLPEEGLKFMVYLQKENIIDESGMPKERFSAEFPKEGPSILRIQQVVRGDSAAYFCASSPGQDNYGYTFGSGTRLTVV.

The V gene is TRBV25-1, the J gene TRBJ2-2; 8 bases map to TRBD2. This CDR3 has 16 amino acids. V shed 3 bases, J shed 2 bases, and the junction held 5 bases outside the gene matches. Looked up from germline, CDR1 is MGHDK and CDR2 is SYGVNS. Here the CDR3 reads CASSDNSGINTGELFF. CDR3 DNA: TGTGCCAGCAGTGACAATAGCGGGATTAACACCGGGGAGCTGTTTTTT.

The gene calls are TRBV6-1 and TRBJ2-5, with D maybe TRBD1 (5 bases). The germline CDR1 and CDR2 sequences are MNHNS and SASEGT. CDR3 size: 14 residues. The V end was cut by 7 bases, the J end by 4 bases, with 16 bases between. CDR3 bases: TGTGCCAGCACAGGGCGGTTGATGACAGAGACCCAGTACTTC. Amino acids: CASTGRLMTETQYF.

The V call is TRBV5-1, the J call TRBJ2-7; D may be TRBD1 (6 bases). The CDR3 covers 13 residues. The germline gives CDR1 SGHRS, CDR2 YFSETQ. V was clipped by 3 bases and J by 1 base, with 8 bases between them. CDR3 DNA: TGCGCCAGCAGCTCACAGGGATCCTACGAGCAGTACTTC. As protein: CASSSQGSYEQYF.

The chain joins TRBV4-2 to TRBJ1-1; D uncertain. CDR3 size: 16 residues. V was pared by 1 base and J by 4 bases, with 16 bases between. The germline V gene encodes CDR1 LGHNA and CDR2 YNFKEQ. CDR3 residues: CASSQGGQHHRTEAFF. CDR3 bases: TGTGCCAGCAGCCAAGGAGGGCAACACCATCGCACTGAAGCTTTCTTT.